This TCR beta chain was captured by sequencing in a study of blood T cell repertoires in COVID-19 (dated by TCRdb to 2020 to 2021). Regarding the complete study: Collaborator samples came from the United States, Italy and Spain and covered acute and convalescent phases of COVID-19. The material from the prospective study consisted of cDNA or gDNA derived from T cells, B-cell-depleted T cells, or PBMCs. The samples were drawn from two sources: the first 160 participants of the ongoing ImmuneRACE study, and 1,000 to 1,500 subjects contributed by 6 global collaborators. Nearly every sample came with metadata listing a de-identified subject ID, COVID-19 status, age in years and sex. A freely available public database, intended as a resource for researchers studying the immune response to SARS-CoV-2, is where the repertoires were released. Where HLA class I and class II types were available, the types were taken from metadata supplied by the sample provider, not from assay-based typing. Deeply sampled blood TCRbeta repertoires from subjects exposed to, actively infected with, or recovered from COVID-19 were included in the dataset.

The germline V gene (reference sequence) sets CDR1 to SEHNR and CDR2 to FQNEAQ. The CDR3 runs 13 amino acids, cysteine and phenylalanine included. Of the read, only the CDR3 DNA is kept; its 39 bases are in frame from base 1. Trimming accounts for 1 base at V and 6 bases at J, while the number of junction bases matched to no gene is 2. TCRbeta CDR3 regions were amplified from genomic DNA by means of the immunoSEQ Assay, a bias-controlled multiplex PCR. The study's processing was this. Within the assay, amplification of reference gene primers was used to estimate how many nucleated cells each sample contained. Sequence reads were collapsed and filtered to measure the absolute abundance of every unique TCRbeta CDR3 rearrangement. For each sample, productive Simpson clonality was calculated as the square root of Simpson's diversity index over productive rearrangements. TCRdb provides this immuneACCESS table in a form limited to in-frame rearrangements. Some clones are lacking; in checked studies, under half of them reflect an unresolved V gene, and why the rest are absent is not known. D and trimming come from the DNA, and the V and J calls and clone size come from that table. Recorded for this sample are some 190,000 clones; around 83% of them occurred a single time. The ten largest clones add up to 4.5% to 5% of the sample.

What the authors observed across the whole study: How much clinical and demographic metadata was included differed by source and by participant, and the metadata was provided uncurated.

Collaborating institutions collected whole blood in K2EDTA tubes following their own protocols. For TCRbeta analysis, collaborators shipped samples as frozen whole blood, isolated PBMCs, or DNA extracted from either of those sample types. In this sample, this clone turned up a few times. The antigen it binds to is not known. No base quality information exists; no much larger clone differs at one position. The clonotype comes from a woman older than 75 with acute or convalescent COVID-19. This chain joins TRBV7-9 to TRBJ2-7; 8 junctional bases match TRBD2. The sample taken for sequencing was peripheral blood. The CDR3 has the sequence CASSLVLAGEQYF. In nucleotide form, the sequence is TGTGCCAGCAGCTTAGTGCTAGCGGGCGAGCAGTACTTC.